Sequencing of this TCR beta chain was carried out in a study of cytomegalovirus exposure and HLA in healthy donors. Both 60 Vbeta primers and 13 Jbeta primers went into the PCR. Measured with immunoSEQ multiplex PCR; TCRdb has only the in-frame clones, and not every one. The sample includes more than 95,000 clones, roughly 13% seen only once; the top ten take about 16%. In this sample, this clone turned up a few times. V shed 3 bases and J 0 bases; nucleotides not matched to a gene: 8. The CDR3 consists of 17 residues. Germline values: CDR1 SGHRS, CDR2 YFSETQ. Material for sequencing was PBMCs. The chain carries TRBV5-1 and TRBJ2-7; 11 nucleotides line up with TRBD2. The source of this sequence is a man aged 40-49 years in good health and CMV-seropositive. The CDR3 coding sequence is TGCGCCAGCAGCTACCGGGTAACTAGCGGGAGCTCCTACGAGCAGTACTTC. Translating gives CASSYRVTSGSSYEQYF.